This T cell receptor beta chain is from a study of blood T cell repertoires in COVID-19. Looking at the study overall: There were acute and convalescent COVID-19 samples, and they came from the United States, Italy and Spain. Sources were T cells, B-cell-depleted T cells, or PBMCs; the material itself was cDNA or gDNA.

As processed by the authors: It was from reference gene primer amplification that nucleated cell counts were estimated. Sequencing used immunoSEQ multiplex PCR; TCRdb keeps in-frame clones, though not all of them. For V, J and clone size, that table is used; D and trimming come from the DNA. Of under 250,000 clones listed, approximately 84% are singletons. The CDR3 spans 15 residues. Looked up from germline, CDR1 is SGHNT and CDR2 is YYREEE (reference sequence). V shed 4 bases and J 6 bases; nucleotides not matched to a gene: 7. The chain combines TRBV5-4 with TRBJ1-1; 12 bases are a match to TRBD1. The TCR sequence derives from a woman aged 60-75 years with acute or convalescent COVID-19. Sequenced: peripheral blood. CDR3 amino acids: CASSRLGTGGPEAFF. CDR3 bases: TGTGCCAGCAGCCGTCTTGGGACAGGGGGCCCTGAAGCTTTCTTT.